The 30 T cell receptor beta chains presented below share a single source sample, sequenced in a study of T-cell memory formation after mild COVID-19 (dated by TCRdb to the early 2020s). To prepare the library, 5' RACE was applied. These reads were obtained on an Illumina NovaSeq 6000. Using fastp at Q25 and MiXCR, TCRdb reprocessed the public reads and kept productive beta chains. Each record represents a unique CDR3 protein, reported with the most common genes and DNA among its rows. This sample lists 130,000 to 150,000 distinct CDR3 sequences; approximately 5.7% were detected once. The ten most abundant clones make up under 2.5% of the sample. The specimen sequenced was PBMCs or a T cell subset sorted from them (not recorded which). All receptors come from an adult woman who had mild COVID-19 (a few samples of this study predate the infection). The sample titles of this study are shuffled in the database, so cell type and time point are left out; the donor was told from shared clones.

This clonotype has a count of ten or more. In DNA form, the CDR3 reads TGCAGTGCTTCTACGGGGGGGCCCTACAATGAGCAGTTCTTC. Translating gives CSASTGGPYNEQFF. The chain uses TRBV20-1 and TRBJ2-1, with 8 bases that match TRBD2. CDR1 is DFQATT, CDR2 SNEGSKA, per germline (reference sequence). CDR3 length equals 14 residues. With V trimmed by 5 bases and J by 2 bases, 5 bases remained unmatched.

This chain links TRBV7-2 with TRBJ2-7; TRBD1 aligns across 9 bases. V was pared by 5 bases and J by 5 bases, with 7 bases of the junction left unmatched. The CDR3 is 14 amino acids. Germline loops: CDR1 SGHTA, CDR2 FQGNSA. The CDR3 here is CASSVNRGQDEQYF. The CDR3 nucleotides read TGTGCCAGCAGCGTAAACAGGGGGCAGGACGAGCAGTACTTC.

This clonotype came up a few times. This rearrangement joins TRBV4-1 to TRBJ1-1; D is ambiguous. Trimming removed 4 bases from V and 5 bases from J, with 20 bases in between. The germline V gene encodes CDR1 MGHRA and CDR2 YSYEKL. The CDR3 runs 16 residues. DNA for the CDR3: TGCGCCAGCAGCCGCCCAAAGTGGCAGAGTGAGACTGAAGCTTTCTTT. Translation: CASSRPKWQSETEAFF.

In its sample, this clonotype was seen many times. V gene TRBV12-3 or TRBV12-4 combines with J gene TRBJ1-2; no firm D call. The CDR3 loop spans 13 amino acids. The V gene lost 5 bases and the J gene lost 2 bases, with 9 bases spanning the gap. The DNA for the CDR3 is TGTGCCAGCAGTATACTGAAGAACTATGGCTACACCTTC. It specifies CASSILKNYGYTF.

There are many counts of this clonotype. V and J are TRBV7-8 and TRBJ2-1; 14 nucleotides match TRBD2. With V trimmed by 10 bases and J by 10 bases, 9 bases remained unmatched. Germline-derived CDR1 and CDR2 are SGHVS and FQNEAQ. The CDR3 covers 14 residues. CDR3 sequence: CANQGLAGVGEQFF. CDR3 DNA sequence: TGTGCCAATCAGGGACTAGCGGGAGTGGGAGAGCAGTTCTTC.

V and J are TRBV6-2 or TRBV6-3 and TRBJ2-7; 7 nucleotides line up with TRBD1. Germline V gives CDR1 MNHEY, CDR2 SVGEGT. There are 13 residues in the CDR3. V was clipped by 2 bases and J by 3 bases; unmatched bases: 1. In DNA form, the CDR3 reads TGTGCCAGCAGTTACAACAGGGGCTACGAGCAGTACTTC. Amino acids: CASSYNRGYEQYF.

The table lists this clonotype with many counts. V gene TRBV7-8 combines with J gene TRBJ2-4; 7 bases fit TRBD1. With V trimmed by 1 base and J by 1 base, 7 bases remained unmatched. The CDR3 totals 17 residues. In germline, CDR1 is SGHVS, CDR2 FQNEAQ. This CDR3 reads CASSLVGQGVAKNIQYF. The CDR3 DNA is TGTGCCAGCAGCTTAGTAGGTCAGGGGGTGGCCAAAAACATTCAGTACTTC.

This clonotype was counted many times. The CDR3 DNA sequence: TGTGCCAGCAGTTACTTACGGCCGGGGCCTAGCACAGATACGCAGTATTTT. Its protein product is CASSYLRPGPSTDTQYF. The chain joins TRBV6-5 to TRBJ2-3; D might be TRBD1 or TRBD2, each matching 5 bases. The CDR3 has 17 residues. CDR1 and CDR2 (germline): MNHEY, SVGAGI. Trimming pared 1 base from V and 0 bases from J, leaving 14 bases between.

This clonotype was detected a few times. The chain couples TRBV5-1 to TRBJ2-5; TRBD2 might be the D (6 bases). The CDR3 is made up of 14 amino acids. V lost 0 bases and J lost 4, with 10 bases in between. Per germline, CDR1 SGHRS and CDR2 YFSETQ. Written as DNA, the CDR3 is TGCGCCAGCAGCTTGGGGTCTAGCGTAGAGACCCAGTACTTC. Translating it yields CASSLGSSVETQYF.

A few counts support this clonotype. J is TRBJ1-5 and V is TRBV30; D call uncertain. This CDR3 is 13 amino acids long. Germline loops: CDR1 GTSNPN, CDR2 SVGIG (reference sequence). V was clipped by 3 bases and J by 2 bases, with 8 bases between them. The CDR3 loop is CAWSRYGNQPQHF. CDR3 coding DNA: TGTGCCTGGAGCAGGTATGGCAATCAGCCCCAGCATTTT.

This clonotype occurred many times. V and J are TRBV6-2 or TRBV6-3 and TRBJ2-7; 9 bases are shared with TRBD1. The CDR3 covers 16 residues. After removal of 5 bases from V and 2 bases from J, the junction contained 10 bases not matched to a gene. Germline CDR1 reads MNHEY; CDR2 reads SVGEGT. CDR3 in DNA: TGTGCCAGCAGTCTAACAGGGGGCTCATTCACCTACGAGCAGTACTTC. Protein sequence: CASSLTGGSFTYEQYF.

This clonotype was observed at least ten times. V usage is TRBV20-1 and J usage is TRBJ2-1; 9 bases are shared with TRBD2. V lost 4 bases and J lost 0; bases outside the gene matches: 4. CDR1 and CDR2 (germline): DFQATT, SNEGSKA (reference sequence). The CDR3 is 15 residues long. The CDR3 region is CSATSGVSSYNEQFF. The CDR3 DNA follows: TGCAGTGCTACTAGCGGGGTCTCCTCCTACAATGAGCAGTTCTTC.

This clonotype has at least ten counts. The rearrangement uses TRBV20-1 and TRBJ1-1; 7 bases align to TRBD1. V gave up 2 bases and J gave up 6 bases; unmatched junction bases: 15. This CDR3 has 16 residues. Germline V gene sequence: CDR1 DFQATT, CDR2 SNEGSKA (reference sequence). CDR3 DNA: TGCAGTGCTAGACGCCCCGGGAGACAGGGTTCAGCTGAAGCTTTCTTT. Translation gives CSARRPGRQGSAEAFF.

There are many counts of this clonotype. The V gene is TRBV7-2, the J gene TRBJ1-5; TRBD1 agrees at 9 bases. Germline CDR1 is SGHTA and CDR2 is FQGNSA. The CDR3 extends over 15 amino acids. After removal of 4 bases from V and 2 bases from J, the junction contained 3 bases not matched to a gene. CDR3 coding DNA: TGTGCCAGCAGCTACCGGACAGGGGGCAATCAGCCCCAGCATTTT. Amino acids: CASSYRTGGNQPQHF. The variable domain in full, with the rest retrieved from reference TRBV7-2 and TRBJ1-5, is GAGVSQSPSNKVTEKGKDVELRCDPISGHTALYWYRQSLGQGLEFLIYFQGNSAPDKSGLPSDRFSAERTGGSVSTLTIQRTQQEDSAVYLCASSYRTGGNQPQHFGDGTRLSIL.

A few counts support this clonotype. J is TRBJ1-3 and V is TRBV15, with D possibly being TRBD1 (6 bases). The CDR3 runs 14 residues. V gave up 6 bases and J gave up 0 bases, with 9 bases separating them. Germline loops: CDR1 LNHNV, CDR2 YYDKDF (reference sequence). The chain's CDR3 is CATSLRGSGNTIYF. Written as DNA, the CDR3 is TGTGCCACCAGTCTCAGGGGCTCTGGAAACACCATATATTTT. Based on the CDR3 plus reference TRBV15 and TRBJ1-3, the full variable domain is DAMVIQNPRYQVTQFGKPVTLSCSQTLNHNVMYWYQQKSSQAPKLLFHYYDKDFNNEADTPDNFQSRRPNTSFCFLDIRSPGLGDTAMYLCATSLRGSGNTIYFGEGSWLTVV.

This clonotype was counted ten times or more. The chain carries TRBV4-2 and TRBJ2-7; TRBD1 aligns across 9 bases. This CDR3 is 15 amino acids long. The V gene end was trimmed by 4 bases and the J gene end by 3 bases; junction bases not matched to a gene: 7. CDR1 is LGHNA, CDR2 YNFKEQ, per germline. CDR3: CASSRGTGISYEQYF. The CDR3 DNA reads TGTGCCAGCAGCCGGGGGACAGGGATAAGCTACGAGCAGTACTTC.

This clonotype was seen at least ten times. The rearrangement uses TRBV15 and TRBJ2-7; TRBD1 matches at 7 bases. Germline CDR1 is LNHNV and CDR2 is YYDKDF (reference sequence). The ends lost 0 bases at V and 6 bases at J; junction bases unmatched: 11. The length of the CDR3 is 16 residues. The chain's CDR3 is CATSRDYRGSGSEQYF. For the CDR3, the DNA is TGTGCCACCAGCAGAGATTACAGGGGATCCGGGTCCGAGCAGTACTTC.

The chain uses TRBV5-1 and TRBJ1-1, with D maybe TRBD1 (5 bases). The V gene's germline CDR1 is SGHRS and CDR2 YFSETQ. CDR3 size: 15 residues. V lost 0 bases and J 1 base, leaving 10 bases between the germline ends. The DNA of the CDR3 is TGCGCCAGCAGCTTGGTAAACCAGGGGAACACTGAAGCTTTCTTT. Protein: CASSLVNQGNTEAFF.

Many counts were recorded for this clonotype. The chain couples TRBV7-8 to TRBJ2-2; 7 nucleotides line up with TRBD2. Germline CDR1 and CDR2: SGHVS and FQNEAQ. Trimming removed 5 bases from V and 1 base from J; junction bases left unmatched: 7. This CDR3 is 16 amino acids long. This CDR3 is CASSPRTRQNTGELFF. DNA of the CDR3: TGTGCCAGCAGCCCGAGGACTAGACAGAACACCGGGGAGCTGTTTTTT.

This clonotype was seen many times. The chain employs TRBV7-3 and TRBJ2-1; TRBD1 might be the D (6 bases). V lost 5 bases to trimming and J lost 2 bases, with 10 bases between them. The CDR3 contains 14 residues. Germline CDR1 reads SGHTA; CDR2 reads FQGTGA. CDR3 nucleotides: TGTGCCAGCAGCCACAGGGCACCCTACAATGAGCAGTTCTTC. Translated, it gives CASSHRAPYNEQFF.

V and J are TRBV12-3 or TRBV12-4 and TRBJ2-1; TRBD1 aligns across 7 bases. Trimming cost V 9 bases and J 9 bases; bases outside gene matches: 17. The CDR3 contains 15 residues. In DNA, the CDR3 is TGTGCCAGTACCAAAACGGGACAGCGAACCGGTGAGCAGTTCTTC. It codes for CASTKTGQRTGEQFF.

This clonotype was seen many times. Sequence at one end of the junction differs from germline and may be a read error. V usage is TRBV7-9 and J usage is TRBJ1-4, with D unclear. CDR3 length: 10 residues. The V gene's germline CDR1 is SEHNR and CDR2 FQNEAQ (reference sequence). The CDR3 loop reads CASRASRPIF. The CDR3 DNA reads as TGTGCCAGCAGGGCTTCCAGGCCCATTTTT.

This clonotype was observed a few times. The chain carries TRBV4-1 and TRBJ2-5; 9 positions match TRBD2. From germline, CDR1 is MGHRA and CDR2 YSYEKL. This CDR3 spans 17 amino acids. V trimming: 1 base; J trimming: 0 bases; junction bases outside the gene matches: 6. CDR3 region: CASSQGVSGRYQETQYF. The CDR3, as DNA: TGCGCCAGCAGCCAAGGGGTTAGCGGGAGATACCAAGAGACCCAGTACTTC.

This clonotype was counted at least ten times. The chain has TRBV24-1 and TRBJ2-3; 7 nucleotides line up with TRBD2. Per germline, CDR1 KGHDR and CDR2 SFDVKD. Trimming removed 4 bases from V and 10 bases from J; junction bases left unmatched: 13. This CDR3 contains 15 residues. CDR3 amino acids: CATSDLTSFPEAQYF. The DNA for the CDR3 is TGTGCCACCAGTGACCTGACTAGCTTCCCCGAAGCGCAGTATTTT.

This clonotype was counted many times. The rearrangement links TRBV5-1 to TRBJ2-7; D may be TRBD2 (5 bases). This CDR3 region has 16 residues. With 4 bases removed from V and 0 bases from J, the gap between germline ends came to 17 bases. The germline gives CDR1 SGHRS, CDR2 YFSETQ. In nucleotides, the CDR3 is TGCGCCAGCAGCCAAGGTCTTCCGGGAACCTCCTACGAGCAGTACTTC. The encoded protein is CASSQGLPGTSYEQYF.

Relative to its sample, this clonotype is medium-sized. The rearrangement links TRBV12-3 or TRBV12-4 to TRBJ2-7, with D possibly TRBD1 on 5 matching bases. Trimming stripped 3 bases from V and 2 bases from J, with 8 bases between. This CDR3 has 13 residues. The CDR3 bases are TGTGCCAGCAGTTTTTGGACACCCTACGAGCAGTACTTC. Translation: CASSFWTPYEQYF.

This clonotype was seen only a few times. The J gene is TRBJ2-3, the V gene TRBV20-1, with 11 bases aligning to TRBD2. The CDR3 has 15 amino acids. J was trimmed by 6 bases and V by 5 bases; bases with no gene match: 10. The germline V gene has CDR1 DFQATT and CDR2 SNEGSKA (reference sequence). The CDR3 coding sequence is TGCAGTGCTGGTCAACTAGCGGGGGAGGGGGATACGCAGTATTTT. Translation gives CSAGQLAGEGDTQYF.

In this sample, this clonotype turned up many times. The chain combines TRBV7-3 with TRBJ2-7, with 9 bases aligning to TRBD1. In germline, CDR1 is SGHTA, CDR2 FQGTGA. This CDR3 has 15 amino acids. The ends lost 5 bases at V and 7 bases at J; junction bases unmatched: 12. CDR3 sequence: CASSIEGQGGREQYF. CDR3 nucleotide sequence: TGTGCCAGCAGCATAGAGGGACAGGGAGGGCGTGAGCAGTACTTC.

V is TRBV29-1 and J is TRBJ2-7, with D perhaps matching TRBD1 (6 bases). The germline V gene encodes CDR1 SQVTM and CDR2 ANQGSEA. CDR3 length: 13 amino acids. The V and J ends lost 6 bases and 1 base respectively, with 13 bases between them. CDR3 sequence (DNA): TGCAGCGTATATACAGGGTCATCCTACGAGCAGTACTTC. Protein sequence: CSVYTGSSYEQYF.

This chain uses TRBV30 with TRBJ1-1, with a weak D call TRBD1 (5 bases). Germline CDR1 GTSNPN, CDR2 SVGIG (reference sequence). The CDR3 length is 14 residues. Between the trimmed V and J ends, which lost 2 bases and 9 bases, there was a span of 19 bases. CDR3 sequence reads: CAWSKGPGGPKAFF. CDR3 nucleotides: TGTGCCTGGAGTAAGGGACCCGGCGGACCAAAAGCTTTCTTT.